This T cell receptor beta chain was retrieved from a study of blood T cell repertoires in COVID-19. Study overall: The cDNA or gDNA used as material had been derived from T cells, B-cell-depleted T cells, or PBMCs.

There are 15 residues in the CDR3. CDR1 LGHDT and CDR2 YNNKEL come from the germline V gene (reference sequence). The V end was cut by 7 bases, the J end by 5 bases, with 17 bases between. As handled by the study authors: Cell counts per sample came from amplifying reference gene primers. Assay used: immunoSEQ multiplex PCR; TCRdb lists only in-frame clones, some missing. V and J calls and clone size are as listed in that table; D and trimming were resolved from the DNA. The data hold under 350,000 clones, with around 85% observed a single time. The genes are TRBV3-1 (or the pseudogene TRBV3-2) and TRBJ2-2, with D perhaps matching TRBD1 (6 bases). This sequence originates from an older woman with acute or convalescent COVID-19. The sample comprised peripheral blood. CDR3 DNA: TGTGCCAGCACCCCCTCCAGGGGAAGGACCGGGGAGCTGTTTTTT. It specifies CASTPSRGRTGELFF.